This is a list of T cell receptor beta chains from one sample in a study of cytomegalovirus exposure and HLA in healthy donors. Repertoires were generated with immunoSEQ multiplex PCR, while TCRdb's copy carries only in-frame clones and drops some. The sample lists about 140,000 clones, around 85% occurring once. Material: PBMCs. These receptors were taken from a woman in her 50s in good health and CMV-seropositive. The CDR3 runs from the conserved cysteine through the conserved F or W. A D gene is named only where the DNA matches it firmly. Clone size appears in some rows only: once, few, many, or a class for an expanded clone.

v_call	j_call	cdr3_length	clone_size	d_call	cdr3_aa	cdr3_nt
TRBV2	TRBJ2-7	16	NA	TRBD2	CASSEGSGTSGYEQYF	TGTGCCAGCAGTGAAGGGTCGGGGACTAGCGGATACGAGCAGTACTTC
TRBV7-8	TRBJ1-5	15	NA	TRBD1	CASGAGGLVGQPQHF	TGTGCCAGCGGGGCAGGGGGCTTGGTAGGCCAGCCCCAGCATTTT
TRBV7-3	TRBJ1-1	15	NA	NA	CASSLRGGEGTEAFF	TGTGCCAGCAGCTTACGAGGGGGTGAGGGCACTGAAGCTTTCTTT
TRBV2	TRBJ2-3	14	NA	TRBD2	CASIASGPSDTQYF	TGTGCCAGCATTGCTAGCGGGCCCTCAGATACGCAGTATTTT
TRBV6-6	TRBJ2-5	15	NA	TRBD1	CASSPPGQGRETQYF	TGTGCCAGCAGTCCGCCGGGACAGGGGCGAGAGACCCAGTACTTC
TRBV5-1	TRBJ2-7	15	NA	TRBD1	CASSSQAAGGYEQYF	TGCGCCAGCAGCTCGCAGGCGGCAGGGGGCTACGAGCAGTACTTC
TRBV23-1	TRBJ2-2	16	NA	NA	CASSQSYLSDTGELFF	TGCGCCAGCAGTCAATCGTATTTGAGCGATACCGGGGAGCTGTTTTTT
TRBV4-2	TRBJ1-5	15	NA	TRBD1	CASSPRGQSNQPQHF	TGTGCCAGCAGCCCGAGGGGACAGAGCAATCAGCCCCAGCATTTT
TRBV5-4	TRBJ2-7	13	NA	NA	CASSRTGRDEQYF	TGTGCCAGCAGCCGGACAGGGAGGGACGAGCAGTACTTC
TRBV15	TRBJ1-1	14	NA	NA	CAASGGGRNTEAFF	TGTGCCGCCTCTGGGGGCGGGAGGAACACTGAAGCTTTCTTT
TRBV7-3	TRBJ2-7	15	NA	TRBD1	CASSRAGQGLNEQYF	TGTGCCAGCAGCCGCGCGGGACAGGGTTTGAACGAGCAGTACTTC
TRBV6-6	TRBJ2-3	15	NA	NA	CASSPAKRVADTQYF	TGTGCCAGCAGTCCCGCGAAGAGGGTCGCAGATACGCAGTATTTT
TRBV9	TRBJ2-2	17	NA	NA	CASSVEGGGIRGGELFF	TGTGCCAGCAGCGTAGAGGGCGGGGGCATCCGGGGAGGGGAGCTGTTTTTT
TRBV7-2	TRBJ2-3	15	NA	NA	CASSLVGGSTDTQYF	TGTGCCAGCAGCTTAGTTGGAGGTAGTACAGATACGCAGTATTTT
TRBV7-7	TRBJ2-1	19	NA	TRBD2	CASSLFSLAGGFSYNEQFF	TGTGCCAGCAGCTTATTCTCGCTAGCGGGGGGGTTCTCCTACAATGAGCAGTTCTTC
TRBV20-1	TRBJ2-7	10	NA	NA	CSARTREQYF	TGCAGTGCCCGGACTCGGGAGCAGTACTTC
TRBV9	TRBJ2-5	19	NA	TRBD2	CASSAATSRSHAGEETQYF	TGTGCCAGCAGCGCCGCGACTAGCCGCAGTCACGCCGGGGAGGAGACCCAGTACTTC
TRBV7-7	TRBJ2-1	15	NA	NA	CASSLAMGLHNEQFF	TGTGCTAGCAGCTTAGCAATGGGACTTCACAATGAGCAGTTCTTC
TRBV9	TRBJ1-1	14	NA	NA	CASSVEKMSTEAFF	TGTGCCAGCAGCGTAGAGAAAATGAGTACTGAAGCTTTCTTT
TRBV9	TRBJ2-3	15	few	NA	CASSVGSWSTDTQYF	TGTGCCAGCAGCGTAGGTAGTTGGAGCACAGATACGCAGTATTTT
TRBV16	TRBJ1-5	14	NA	NA	CASSTLPGNQPQHF	TGTGCCAGCAGCACTCTCCCGGGCAATCAGCCCCAGCATTTT
TRBV7-6	TRBJ1-1	13	NA	NA	CASSSGGFTEAFF	TGTGCCAGCTCATCCGGGGGGTTCACTGAAGCTTTCTTT
TRBV19	TRBJ1-2	13	NA	TRBD1	CASRGGQGDWGVF	TGTGCCAGTCGCGGGGGACAGGGGGATTGGGGGGTCTTC
TRBV7-2	TRBJ2-7	14	NA	TRBD2	CASSPGLGVYEQYF	TGTGCCAGCAGCCCTGGACTAGGGGTATACGAGCAGTACTTC
TRBV7-2	TRBJ1-2	15	NA	NA	CASSLYGTPYYGYTF	TGTGCCAGCAGCTTATACGGGACACCTTACTATGGCTACACCTTC
TRBV29-1	TRBJ2-1	18	NA	TRBD1	CSVEDRRQGRFSYNEQFF	TGCAGCGTTGAAGATCGGCGACAGGGAAGGTTCTCCTACAATGAGCAGTTCTTC
TRBV18	TRBJ1-5	13	NA	NA	CASSLQGIQPQHF	TGTGCCAGCTCACTACAGGGAATCCAGCCCCAGCATTTT
TRBV28	TRBJ2-7	15	NA	TRBD2	CASSLAREGKREQYF	TGTGCCAGCAGTTTGGCCAGGGAGGGAAAGCGCGAGCAGTACTTC
TRBV5-1	TRBJ1-2	15	once	TRBD1	CASSSAGTGPYGYTF	TGCGCCAGCAGCTCTGCCGGGACAGGCCCCTATGGCTACACCTTC
TRBV28	TRBJ1-1	14	few	NA	CASSLPRANTEAFF	TGTGCCAGCAGTTTGCCCAGGGCCAACACTGAAGCTTTCTTT
TRBV5-1	TRBJ2-5	14	few	TRBD1	CASSPGQGQETQYF	TGCGCCAGCAGCCCTGGACAGGGGCAAGAGACCCAGTACTTC
TRBV7-2	TRBJ2-1	16	NA	TRBD2	CASSSYTSGGVDEQFF	TGTGCCAGCAGCTCCTACACTAGCGGGGGGGTTGATGAGCAGTTCTTC
TRBV5-1	TRBJ2-7	15	NA	TRBD1	CASSLGGTASYEQYF	TGCGCCAGCAGCTTGGGTGGGACAGCCTCCTACGAGCAGTACTTC
TRBV4-2	TRBJ2-3	18	few	NA	CASSQERLGTGGGSPQYF	TGTGCCAGCAGCCAGGAACGCCTCGGGACGGGGGGCGGGTCGCCGCAGTATTTT
TRBV28	TRBJ1-5	18	NA	TRBD1	CASSPDRGERVSHQPQHF	TGTGCCAGCAGTCCGGACAGGGGGGAAAGGGTTAGCCATCAGCCCCAGCATTTT
TRBV6-1	TRBJ1-2	14	few	TRBD1	CASSGQGGFDGYTF	TGTGCCAGCAGCGGACAGGGGGGGTTTGATGGCTACACCTTC
TRBV11-2	TRBJ2-2	15	NA	TRBD1	CASSLEFQGAGELFF	TGTGCCAGCAGCTTAGAGTTCCAGGGGGCCGGGGAGCTGTTTTTT
TRBV19	TRBJ2-6	15	NA	NA	CASSIAGSGANVLTF	TGTGCCAGTAGTATAGCAGGGTCTGGGGCCAACGTCCTGACTTTC
TRBV29-1	TRBJ1-1	13	few	NA	CSVEGHLNTEAFF	TGCAGCGTTGAAGGGCATCTGAACACTGAAGCTTTCTTT
TRBV28	TRBJ2-4	16	NA	NA	CASSMYREVAKNIQYF	TGTGCCAGCAGTATGTACAGAGAAGTAGCCAAAAACATTCAGTACTTC
TRBV28	TRBJ2-7	15	NA	NA	CASSLFGEGAYEQYF	TGTGCCAGCAGTTTATTCGGGGAGGGGGCCTACGAGCAGTACTTC
TRBV7-6	TRBJ1-1	15	once	NA	CASSLPGAMNTEAFF	TGTGCCAGCAGCTTACCTGGGGCGATGAACACTGAAGCTTTCTTT
TRBV5-4	TRBJ2-1	19	NA	TRBD2	CASRPGTSGGADSYNEQFF	TGTGCCAGCAGGCCCGGGACTAGCGGGGGGGCTGACTCCTACAATGAGCAGTTCTTC
TRBV2	TRBJ2-5	11	NA	NA	CASTLQETQYF	TGTGCCAGCACCCTTCAAGAGACCCAGTACTTC
TRBV16	TRBJ2-2	18	NA	NA	CASSQSTVRDRNTGELFF	TGTGCCAGCAGCCAATCGACTGTCAGGGATAGGAACACCGGGGAGCTGTTTTTT
TRBV29-1	TRBJ2-2	13	NA	TRBD1	CSVLRQGAGELFF	TGCAGCGTTCTTCGACAGGGGGCCGGGGAGCTGTTTTTT
TRBV27	TRBJ2-1	14	NA	NA	CASSLQGNYNEQFF	TGTGCCAGCAGTTTACAGGGGAACTACAATGAGCAGTTCTTC
TRBV5-8	TRBJ2-7	13	NA	NA	CASSLRSSYEQYF	TGTGCCAGCAGCTTGCGGAGCTCCTACGAGCAGTACTTC
TRBV6-1	TRBJ1-1	13	NA	NA	CASAQGQNTEAFF	TGTGCCAGCGCCCAGGGACAGAACACTGAAGCTTTCTTT
TRBV14	TRBJ1-2	15	NA	TRBD1	CASSQDLQGVGGYTF	TGTGCCAGCAGCCAAGACTTACAGGGGGTCGGTGGCTACACCTTC
TRBV7-3	TRBJ2-2	17	NA	TRBD2	CASSLLGTSGGRGELFF	TGTGCCAGCAGCTTACTCGGGACTAGCGGGGGGCGCGGGGAGCTGTTTTTT